The rows below give T cell receptor beta chains drawn from one sample of a study of T cell responses to AZD1222 COVID-19 vaccine. Profiled with immunoSEQ multiplex PCR; TCRdb holds only in-frame clones, not every one. The repertoire consists of about 99,000 clones, with about 90% occurring once and the leading ten covering approximately 3%. The sample here was peripheral blood, taken on day 0 of AZD1222 vaccination. The receptors come from an adult in good health. Both conserved end residues are part of each CDR3. A D gene is named only where the DNA matches it firmly. The size entry is marked missing in some rows and otherwise reads once, few, many or a size class.

V: TRBV9; size: -; J: TRBJ2-1; D: -; CDR3: CASSVVSGANEQFF; DNA: TGTGCCAGCAGCGTAGTGTCCGGTGCTAATGAGCAGTTCTTC
V: TRBV11-3; size: -; J: TRBJ2-5; D: -; CDR3: CASSFNPLTVQETQYF; DNA: TGTGCCAGCAGCTTTAACCCCCTAACAGTCCAAGAGACCCAGTACTTC
V: TRBV19; size: -; J: TRBJ1-2; D: -; CDR3: CASSISRIGGYTF; DNA: TGTGCCAGTAGTATAAGCAGGATTGGTGGCTACACCTTC
V: TRBV5-6; size: -; J: TRBJ2-7; D: -; CDR3: CASSSSAGALSSYEQYF; DNA: TGTGCCAGCAGCTCCTCCGCCGGGGCCCTCAGCTCCTACGAGCAGTACTTC
V: TRBV9; size: -; J: TRBJ2-5; D: -; CDR3: CASSVGTSKETQYF; DNA: TGTGCCAGCAGCGTAGGCACGTCCAAGGAGACCCAGTACTTC
V: TRBV7-9; size: -; J: TRBJ1-2; D: TRBD1; CDR3: CASSLLPGQTSYGYTF; DNA: TGTGCCAGCAGCTTATTACCGGGACAGACTTCCTATGGCTACACCTTC
V: TRBV9; size: -; J: TRBJ2-5; D: TRBD2; CDR3: CASSPGTSGGALETQYF; DNA: TGTGCCAGCAGCCCCGGGACTAGCGGGGGGGCCTTGGAGACCCAGTACTTC
V: TRBV6-2/TRBV6-3; size: -; J: TRBJ2-5; D: -; CDR3: CASSHSGETQYF; DNA: TGTGCCAGCAGCCACTCGGGAGAGACCCAGTACTTC
V: TRBV2; size: -; J: TRBJ1-2; D: -; CDR3: CASSGTPGVDGYTF; DNA: TGTGCCAGCAGTGGGACCCCGGGAGTAGATGGCTACACCTTC
V: TRBV4-3; size: few; J: TRBJ2-2; D: -; CDR3: CASRHQESESGELFF; DNA: TGCGCCAGCAGACATCAAGAGAGTGAGTCCGGGGAGCTGTTTTTT
V: TRBV2; size: -; J: TRBJ2-1; D: TRBD2; CDR3: CASTSGGAYNEQFF; DNA: TGTGCCAGCACTAGCGGGGGAGCCTACAATGAGCAGTTCTTC
V: TRBV11-2; size: -; J: TRBJ1-6; D: TRBD1; CDR3: CASSRGQGNYNSPLHF; DNA: TGTGCCAGCAGCCGGGGACAGGGGAATTACAATTCACCCCTCCACTTT
V: TRBV14; size: -; J: TRBJ1-2; D: TRBD1; CDR3: CASSQQGANYGYTF; DNA: TGTGCCAGCAGCCAACAGGGGGCTAACTATGGCTACACCTTC
V: TRBV4-3; size: -; J: TRBJ1-6; D: -; CDR3: CASSQARYRGGGLSSYNSPLHF; DNA: TGCGCCAGCAGCCAAGCCCGGTATCGGGGCGGGGGATTAAGCTCCTATAATTCACCCCTCCACTTT
V: TRBV20-1; size: few; J: TRBJ1-3; D: -; CDR3: CCTTRGNTIYF; DNA: TGCTGTACCACGCGGGGAAACACCATATATTTT
V: TRBV18; size: -; J: TRBJ2-1; D: TRBD2; CDR3: CASSPREGQFF; DNA: TGTGCCAGCTCCCCCAGGGAGGGGCAGTTCTTC
V: TRBV5-8; size: -; J: TRBJ2-5; D: TRBD2; CDR3: CASSSGGVRETQYF; DNA: TGTGCCAGCAGCTCCGGGGGGGTTAGAGAGACCCAGTACTTC
V: TRBV15; size: -; J: TRBJ1-2; D: -; CDR3: CATSTEGQGYGYTF; DNA: TGTGCCACCAGCACCGAGGGGCAGGGCTATGGCTACACCTTC
V: TRBV21-1; size: -; J: TRBJ1-2; D: -; CDR3: CASSKTRCESYTF; DNA: TGTGCCAGCAGCAAAACCCGATGCGAGAGCTACACCTTC
V: TRBV5-1; size: -; J: TRBJ2-1; D: TRBD2; CDR3: CASSGGGTSGNEQFF; DNA: TGTGCCAGCAGCGGGGGAGGGACTAGCGGAAATGAGCAGTTCTTC
V: TRBV6-2/TRBV6-3; size: -; J: TRBJ1-1; D: -; CDR3: CASSSRSFNTEAFF; DNA: TGTGCCAGCAGTAGCCGGTCTTTTAACACTGAAGCTTTCTTT
V: TRBV6-5; size: -; J: TRBJ2-7; D: -; CDR3: CATRGGSYEQYF; DNA: TGTGCCACCAGAGGAGGTTCCTACGAGCAGTACTTC
V: TRBV4-3; size: -; J: TRBJ1-1; D: -; CDR3: CASSQDSMNTEAFF; DNA: TGCGCCAGCAGCCAAGACTCCATGAACACTGAAGCTTTCTTT
V: TRBV12-3/TRBV12-4; size: once; J: TRBJ1-2; D: -; CDR3: CASSLVGVSGYTF; DNA: TGTGCCAGCAGTTTAGTGGGAGTTTCTGGCTACACCTTC